This TCR beta chain was profiled in a study of vaccination and CD4 T cells after COVID-19. Study in general: The study drew post-COVID samples a median 101 days after diagnosis (range 35 to 161). Collection of post-vaccine samples followed dose two by a median approximately 76 days, spanning a range of 14 to 241. Overall study findings and caveats: Spike mono-reactivity was found in 304 of the 307 vaccine-specific clones identified in convalescent patients.

As to this clonotype: As yet, its antigen is unknown.

An Oncomine TCR Beta short-read assay was used to sequence the DNA from cultured CD4+ T cells. A single record per CDR3 protein comes from TCRdb applying MiXCR to the PCR reads. The table shows approximately 13,000 distinct CDR3 sequences, with 40% to 65% occurring only once. Treatment specified: approximately 10-day PBMC culture with coronavirus spike peptide pools or control peptides (ViraFEST assay). Expansion of antigen-specific T cells with peptide pools by ViraFEST preceded sequencing of TCRs. V lost 8 bases and J 1 base, leaving 16 bases between the germline ends. This CDR3 contains 15 residues. Germline V gene sequence: CDR1 MNHNS, CDR2 SASEGT.

The V gene is TRBV6-1, the J gene TRBJ2-3, with D possibly called TRBD1 or TRBD2 (5 bases each). The sequence came from a human donor who had recovered from COVID-19. Sample: CD4+ T cells from blood, cultured in vitro. This CDR3 is CASQGTGTGTDTQYF. CDR3 sequence (DNA): TGTGCCAGCCAAGGCACCGGGACGGGCACAGATACGCAGTATTTT.